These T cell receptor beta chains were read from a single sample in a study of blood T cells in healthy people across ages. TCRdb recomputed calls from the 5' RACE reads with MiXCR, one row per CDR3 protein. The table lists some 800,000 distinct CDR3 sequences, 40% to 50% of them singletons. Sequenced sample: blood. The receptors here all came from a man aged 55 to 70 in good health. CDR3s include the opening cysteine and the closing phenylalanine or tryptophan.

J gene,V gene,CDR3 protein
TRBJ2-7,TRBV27,CASRARDTIFYEQYF
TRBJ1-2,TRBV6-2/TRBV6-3,CASSYEVTYGYTF
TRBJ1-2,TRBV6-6,CASSFLGANYGYTF
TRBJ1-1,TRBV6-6,CASRSGGTEAFF
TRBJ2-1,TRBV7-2,CASSFFVTATYNEQFF
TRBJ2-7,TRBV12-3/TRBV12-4,CASRVAGGTYEQYF
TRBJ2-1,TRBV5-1,CASSLELENYNEQFF
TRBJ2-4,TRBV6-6,CASSFTGPQYF
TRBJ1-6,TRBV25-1,CASTSSGYNSPLHF
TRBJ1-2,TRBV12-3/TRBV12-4,CASSSFLSNYGYTF
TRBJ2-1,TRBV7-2,CASSSGSYNEQFF
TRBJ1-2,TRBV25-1,CASRGWSSNYGYTF
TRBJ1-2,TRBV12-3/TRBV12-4,CASSQRIFNYGYNF
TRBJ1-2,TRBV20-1,CSASLPGTGLGYGYTF
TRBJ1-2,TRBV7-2,CASSLMRPDRFDYGYTF
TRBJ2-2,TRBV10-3,CAISDSSGGAGELFF
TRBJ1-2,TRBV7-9,CASSLVSDRGRGYTF
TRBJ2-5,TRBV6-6,CASSYAQETQYF
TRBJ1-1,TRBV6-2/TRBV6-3,CASSPLGVPMNTEAFF
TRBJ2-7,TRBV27,CANSGPIEQYF
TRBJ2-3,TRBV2,CASSYQLAGVGDTQYF
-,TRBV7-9,CAGSSYSVRETQYF
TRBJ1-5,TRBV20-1,CSANRAEQPQHF
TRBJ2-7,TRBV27,CASSPTDRGRSYEQYF
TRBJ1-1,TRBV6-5,CASEGGESTEAFF
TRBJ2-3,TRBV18,CASSRTGAADTQYF
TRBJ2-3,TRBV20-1,CSARPSTDTQYF
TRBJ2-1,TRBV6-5,CASSYFVGDNEQFF
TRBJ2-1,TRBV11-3,CATKTSGGDEQFF
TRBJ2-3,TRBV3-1,CASSSRDPGQHTQYF
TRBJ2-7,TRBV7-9,CASSLAAEQYF
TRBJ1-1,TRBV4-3,CASSQVPSGAMNTEAFF
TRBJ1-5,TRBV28,CASSLITNSNQPQHF
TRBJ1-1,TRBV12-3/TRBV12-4,CASSLRQKTNTEAFF
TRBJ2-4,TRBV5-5,CASSLGTGRNIQYF
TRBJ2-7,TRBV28,CASSLGEKSYEQYF
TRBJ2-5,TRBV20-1,CSAAGLETQYF
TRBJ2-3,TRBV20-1,CSARGGLAGAGLFTDTQYF
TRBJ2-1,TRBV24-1,CATSDNWATGSCNEQFF
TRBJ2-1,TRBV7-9,CASSDGAGMETQFF
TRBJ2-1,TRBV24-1,CATSDSWTGEGTPYNEQFF
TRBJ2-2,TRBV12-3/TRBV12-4,CASSLAVSGGTGELFF
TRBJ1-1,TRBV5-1,CASSLAQLNTEAFF
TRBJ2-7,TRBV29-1,CSVEGLRSGEQYF
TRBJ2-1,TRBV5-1,CASSTQADGDNEQFF
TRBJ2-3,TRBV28,CASSISGTQSTDTQYF